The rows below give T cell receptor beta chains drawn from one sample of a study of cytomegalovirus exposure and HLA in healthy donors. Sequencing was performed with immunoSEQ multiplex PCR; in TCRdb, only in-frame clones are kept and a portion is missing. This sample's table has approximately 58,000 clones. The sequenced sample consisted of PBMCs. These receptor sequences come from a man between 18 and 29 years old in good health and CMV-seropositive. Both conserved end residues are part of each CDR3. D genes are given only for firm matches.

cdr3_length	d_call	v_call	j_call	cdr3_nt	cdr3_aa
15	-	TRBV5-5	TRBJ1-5	TGTGCCAGCAGCTTGGAGGGGATACGCAATCAGCCCCAGCATTTT	CASSLEGIRNQPQHF
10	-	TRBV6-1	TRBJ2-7	TGTGCCAGCAGTGCAGGGATACCGTACTTC	CASSAGIPYF
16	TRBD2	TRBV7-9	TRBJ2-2	TGTGCCAGCAACCTTCTTAGCGGGAGGTCGGCCGGGGAGCTGTTTTTT	CASNLLSGRSAGELFF
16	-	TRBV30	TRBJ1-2	TGTGCCGGCAGGCGGGAGGGTTTATCTCTCGGCTATGGCTACACCTTC	CAGRREGLSLGYGYTF
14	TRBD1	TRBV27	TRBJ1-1	TGTGCCAGCAGACGAGGGGGCGGGATCACTGAAGCTTTCTTT	CASRRGGGITEAFF
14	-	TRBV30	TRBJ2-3	TGTGCCTGGAGTTTTAGCGGCCCTGGGGATACGCAGTATTTT	CAWSFSGPGDTQYF
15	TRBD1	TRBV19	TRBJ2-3	TGTGCCAGTAGTAGGACAGGGGGTAAGGGAGATACGCAGTATTTT	CASSRTGGKGDTQYF
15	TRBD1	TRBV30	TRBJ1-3	TGTGCCTGGAGTCGGACAGGCACCTCTGGAAACACCATATATTTT	CAWSRTGTSGNTIYF
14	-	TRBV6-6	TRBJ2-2	TGTGCCAGCAGGTTGGACAGAAGTACCGGGGAGCTGTTTTTT	CASRLDRSTGELFF
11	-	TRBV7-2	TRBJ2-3	TGTGCCAGCAGCTTAGGTAATACGCAGTATTTT	CASSLGNTQYF
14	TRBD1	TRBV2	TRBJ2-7	TGTGCCAGCGGCACCGGGACAGGGCCTTTGGAGCAGTACTTC	CASGTGTGPLEQYF
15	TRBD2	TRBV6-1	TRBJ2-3	TGTGCCAGCCCTAGACTAGCGGGCCGCACAGATACGCAGTATTTT	CASPRLAGRTDTQYF
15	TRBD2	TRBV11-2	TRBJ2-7	TGTGCCAGCAGCTGGGGGACTAGCGGGGGTTACGAGCAGTACTTC	CASSWGTSGGYEQYF
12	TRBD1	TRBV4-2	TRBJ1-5	TGTGCCAGCAGCCTAGCTGGACAGGTCATGTATTTT	CASSLAGQVMYF
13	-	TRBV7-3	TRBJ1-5	TGTGCCAGCAGCTTAGGCGGCGGGCAGCCCCAGCATTTT	CASSLGGGQPQHF
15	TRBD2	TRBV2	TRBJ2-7	TGTGCCAGCAGTGAAGGAGGAACTAGCGGGGATGAGCAGTACTTC	CASSEGGTSGDEQYF
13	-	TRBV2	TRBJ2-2	TGTGCCAGCAGTGAAACGGGGACCGGGGAGCTGTTTTTT	CASSETGTGELFF
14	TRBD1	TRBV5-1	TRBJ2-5	TGCGCCAGCAGCTCCGGGACAGGGAGAGAGACCCAGTACTTC	CASSSGTGRETQYF
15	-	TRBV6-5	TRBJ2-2	TGTGCCAGCAGTTTTATTCGGGTGGGCACCGGGGAGCTGTTTTTT	CASSFIRVGTGELFF
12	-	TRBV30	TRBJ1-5	TGTGCCTGGAGTGTAGGGGGTCAGCCCCAGCATTTT	CAWSVGGQPQHF
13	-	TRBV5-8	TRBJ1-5	TGTGCCAGCAGCTTGGCTCGAGGCCAGCCCCAGCATTTT	CASSLARGQPQHF
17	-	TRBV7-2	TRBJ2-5	TGTGCCAGCAGCGCCGGGATGGCGGCAACCCCTCAGGAGACCCAGTACTTC	CASSAGMAATPQETQYF
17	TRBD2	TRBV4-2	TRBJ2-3	TGTGCCAGCAGCCAAGAAGGGACGGGAGGGCCTACAGATACGCAGTATTTT	CASSQEGTGGPTDTQYF
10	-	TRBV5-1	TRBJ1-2	TGCGCCAGCAGCTTAGCGGGCTACACCTTC	CASSLAGYTF
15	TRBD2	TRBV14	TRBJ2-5	TGTGCCAGCAGCCATTGGGGGGGAGTCGTCAAGACCCAGTACTTC	CASSHWGGVVKTQYF